One and the same sample provided the 8 T cell receptor beta chains below, sequenced in a study of CD8 T cells in Susac syndrome. Reverse transcription of roughly 0.5 to 1 ug RNA was carried out with random hexamers. MiXCR was run by TCRdb on the immunoSEQ multiplex PCR reads, yielding one entry per CDR3 protein. The repertoire has around 170,000 distinct CDR3 sequences, roughly 95% of them found once; the top ten carry around 0.12%. Material for sequencing was CD4+ T cells from PBMCs. These receptors all stem from a human donor with Susac syndrome.

The V call is TRBV4-2, the J call TRBJ2-7, with D perhaps matching TRBD2 (5 bases). CDR1 and CDR2 (germline): LGHNA, YNFKEQ. This CDR3 is 16 amino acids long. With 4 bases removed from V and 7 bases from J, the gap between germline ends came to 23 bases. CDR3 nucleotide sequence: TGTGCCAGCAGCCCCGAGGACTCCCCTCTAGCTGGAGAGCAGTACTTC. Translation: CASSPEDSPLAGEQYF.

The chain joins TRBV7-8 to TRBJ1-5, with D perhaps matching TRBD1 (5 bases). Germline CDR1 SGHVS, CDR2 FQNEAQ. CDR3 length: 15 amino acids. Trimming shortened V by 1 base and J by 4 bases, and 11 bases separated the two germline ends. The CDR3 sequence: CASSLEEGWNQPQHF. The CDR3 bases are TGTGCCAGCAGCTTAGAGGAGGGGTGGAATCAGCCCCAGCATTTT.

The chain links TRBV30 to TRBJ1-1; D is ambiguous. V gave up 5 bases and J gave up 1 base, with 11 bases separating them. Looked up from germline, CDR1 is GTSNPN and CDR2 is SVGIG (reference sequence). The CDR3 extends over 13 amino acids. In nucleotides, the CDR3 is TGTGCCTGGGTCCGTTTAAGGAACACTGAAGCTTTCTTT. Amino acid sequence: CAWVRLRNTEAFF.

V gene TRBV29-1 combines with J gene TRBJ2-7; D uncertain. Germline V gene sequence: CDR1 SQVTM, CDR2 ANQGSEA. The CDR3 covers 12 residues. The V end lost 4 bases, the J end lost 6 bases, and 13 bases lay between the germline ends. The CDR3, as DNA: TGCAGCGTTGCGCACGGTCCAGGCGAGCAGTACGTC. Translated: CSVAHGPGEQYV.

This sequence joins TRBV5-8 and TRBJ2-1; TRBD2 is a possible D gene (5 bases). This CDR3 comprises 14 residues. Germline V gene data show CDR1 as SGHTS and CDR2 as YDEGEE. The ends were cut back, 4 bases at V and 8 bases at J, with 16 bases in the middle. CDR3 region: CASSPGTHRDEQFF. The CDR3 DNA is TGTGCCAGCAGCCCGGGAACTCATAGGGATGAGCAGTTCTTC.

This chain uses TRBV9 with TRBJ2-5; 7 bases are a match to TRBD1. The length of the CDR3 is 14 residues. Germline trimming cut 4 bases from V and 5 bases from J; bases unmatched to any gene: 8. The V gene's germline CDR1 is SGDLS and CDR2 YYNGEE. The CDR3 sequence is CASSPSPRGETQYF. In DNA, the CDR3 is TGTGCCAGCAGCCCCTCACCCAGGGGGGAGACCCAGTACTTC. The full variable domain, rest sourced from reference TRBV9 and TRBJ2-5, is DSGVTQTPKHLITATGQRVTLRCSPRSGDLSVYWYQQSLDQGLQFLIQYYNGEERAKGNILERFSAQQFPDLHSELNLSSLELGDSALYFCASSPSPRGETQYFGPGTRLLVL.

V gene TRBV18 combines with J gene TRBJ2-7; TRBD2 is a possible D gene (6 bases). The CDR3 covers 13 residues. The V and J ends lost 6 bases and 5 bases respectively, with 14 bases between them. Germline assignment: CDR1 KGHSH and CDR2 LQKENI. The DNA for the CDR3 is TGTGCCAGCTCCTGGCGGGATATCGACGAGCAGTACTTC. Translating gives CASSWRDIDEQYF.

The chain carries TRBV20-1 and TRBJ2-7, with TRBD2 matching over 9 bases. CDR1 and CDR2 from the germline V gene are DFQATT and SNEGSKA (reference sequence). This CDR3 region has 15 residues. The V segment lost 2 bases and the J segment 5 bases; nucleotides outside the gene matches: 10. CDR3 coding DNA: TGCAGTGCTAGATCTTTCGGACTAGCGAACCACGAGCAGTACTTC. Its translation is CSARSFGLANHEQYF.